The clone carrying this TCR beta chain was found a few times. The source of the sample is a study of blood T cells in healthy people across ages. Looking at the study overall: The template switching approach captured approximately one barcoded beta molecule for every two T cells.

V lost 5 bases, J lost 2 bases, and 16 bases lay in between. The CDR3 is 16 residues long. The germline V gene encodes CDR1 MDHEN and CDR2 SYDVKM. The second PCR ran about 7 to 12 cycles with a sample-barcoded 5' primer and J-beta primers. TCRdb ran MiXCR on the 5' RACE reads and lists one entry per CDR3 protein. The data hold some 850,000 distinct CDR3 sequences, with under 30% observed a single time. No fewer than 5.5 micrograms of total RNA were isolated from every sample. This same sample was also part of a study on T cells of mothers and their children.

The chain recombines TRBV28 with TRBJ2-1; D assignment may be TRBD1 or TRBD2 (5 bases each). Sequencing was carried out using blood. The clonotype originates from a boy younger than 18 in good health. In DNA, the CDR3 is TGTGCCAGCAGTCCCCTGGGGACGGAAACCTACAATGAGCAGTTCTTC. Residues: CASSPLGTETYNEQFF.